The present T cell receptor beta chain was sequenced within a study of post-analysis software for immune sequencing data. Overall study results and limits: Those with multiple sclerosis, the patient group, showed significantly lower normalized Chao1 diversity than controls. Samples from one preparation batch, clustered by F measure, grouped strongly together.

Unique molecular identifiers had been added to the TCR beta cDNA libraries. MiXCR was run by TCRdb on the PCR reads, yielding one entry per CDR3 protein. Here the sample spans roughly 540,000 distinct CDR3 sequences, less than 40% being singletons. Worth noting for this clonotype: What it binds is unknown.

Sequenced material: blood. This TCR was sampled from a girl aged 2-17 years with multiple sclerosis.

Written as DNA, the CDR3 is TGTGCCAGCAGTTTAGGGGCCGCACAGTACTTC. Amino acid sequence: CASSLGAAQYF. V is TRBV27 and J is TRBJ2-7, with a weak D call TRBD1 (5 bases). In germline, CDR1 is MNHEY, CDR2 SMNVEV (reference sequence). Trimming stripped 2 bases from V and 10 bases from J, with 9 bases between. The CDR3 has 11 amino acids.